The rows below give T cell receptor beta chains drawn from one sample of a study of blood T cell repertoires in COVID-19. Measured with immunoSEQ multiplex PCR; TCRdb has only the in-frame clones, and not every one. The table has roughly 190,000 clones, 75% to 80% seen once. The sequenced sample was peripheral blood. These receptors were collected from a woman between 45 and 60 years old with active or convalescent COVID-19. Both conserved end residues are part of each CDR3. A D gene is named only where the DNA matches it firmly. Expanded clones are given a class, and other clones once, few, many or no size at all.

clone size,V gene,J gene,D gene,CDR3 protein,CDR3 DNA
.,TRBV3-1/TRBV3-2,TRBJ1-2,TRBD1,CASSWNRGQGGGYTF,TGTGCCAGCAGCTGGAACAGGGGGCAGGGGGGCGGCTACACCTTC
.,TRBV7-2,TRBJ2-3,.,CASSSRTVRKDTQYF,TGTGCCAGCAGCTCCAGGACAGTTCGAAAAGATACGCAGTATTTT
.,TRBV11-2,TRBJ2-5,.,CASSVLGRGETQYF,TGTGCCAGCAGCGTACTTGGGAGAGGAGAGACCCAGTACTTC
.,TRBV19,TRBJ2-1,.,CASSYGGLNEQFF,TGTGCCAGTAGCTACGGGGGACTCAATGAGCAGTTCTTC
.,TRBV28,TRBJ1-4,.,CASSGRVTTNEKLFF,TGTGCCAGCAGTGGCAGGGTAACAACTAATGAAAAACTGTTTTTT
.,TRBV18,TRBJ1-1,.,CASSTTPGQPFEAFF,TGTGCCAGCTCAACAACGCCCGGACAGCCCTTTGAAGCTTTCTTT
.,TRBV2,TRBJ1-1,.,CASSFQGIVTEAFF,TGTGCCAGCAGTTTCCAGGGGATCGTCACTGAAGCTTTCTTT
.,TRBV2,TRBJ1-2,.,CASSEGTATNYGYTF,TGTGCCAGCAGTGAAGGGACAGCGACTAACTATGGCTACACCTTC
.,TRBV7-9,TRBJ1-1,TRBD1,CASSLAQGADTEAFF,TGTGCCAGCAGCTTAGCGCAGGGGGCGGACACTGAAGCTTTCTTT
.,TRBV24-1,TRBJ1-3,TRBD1,CATSDLRDRAEENTIYF,TGTGCCACCAGTGATTTACGTGACAGGGCCGAGGAAAACACCATATATTTT
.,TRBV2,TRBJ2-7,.,CASSEREGAFYEQYF,TGTGCCAGCAGTGAGAGAGAGGGAGCCTTCTACGAGCAGTACTTC
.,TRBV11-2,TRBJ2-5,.,CASSLTTGPRETQYF,TGTGCCAGCAGCCTCACAACAGGGCCACGGGAGACCCAGTACTTC
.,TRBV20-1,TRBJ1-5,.,CSASSRYNQPQHF,TGCAGTGCTAGTTCCAGGTACAATCAGCCCCAGCATTTT
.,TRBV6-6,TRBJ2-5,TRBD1,CASRTGGQETQYF,TGTGCCAGCCGCACAGGGGGGCAAGAGACCCAGTACTTC
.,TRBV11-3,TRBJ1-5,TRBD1,CASRPNRDSVNQPQHF,TGTGCCAGCCGACCCAACCGGGACAGTGTAAATCAGCCCCAGCATTTT
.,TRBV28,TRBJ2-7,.,CASSPGGAGLPGEQYF,TGTGCCAGCAGTCCAGGGGGAGCGGGCCTACCAGGCGAGCAGTACTTC
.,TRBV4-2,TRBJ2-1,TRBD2,CASSQGGGARKNEQFF,TGTGCCAGCAGCCAGGGCGGGGGGGCGCGTAAGAATGAGCAGTTCTTC
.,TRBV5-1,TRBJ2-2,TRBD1,CASSTLGLGQGKAGELFF,TGCGCCAGCAGCACCCTAGGGCTCGGACAGGGTAAAGCCGGGGAGCTGTTTTTT
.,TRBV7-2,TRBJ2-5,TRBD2,CASSQPGAGAETQYF,TGTGCCAGCAGTCAACCCGGGGCGGGAGCAGAGACCCAGTACTTC
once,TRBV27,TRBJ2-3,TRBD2,CASSLLAGGGADTQYF,TGTGCCAGCAGTTTACTAGCGGGAGGGGGGGCAGATACGCAGTATTTT
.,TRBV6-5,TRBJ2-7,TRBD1,CASRDPGQGSYEQYF,TGTGCCAGCAGGGACCCAGGACAGGGGTCCTACGAGCAGTACTTC
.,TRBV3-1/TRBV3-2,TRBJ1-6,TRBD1,CASSLQDRPLGSPLHF,TGTGCCAGCAGCCTACAGGACAGGCCTCTGGGTTCACCCCTCCACTTT
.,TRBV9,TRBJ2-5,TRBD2,CASSPHATSGVETQYF,TGTGCCAGCAGCCCCCACGCGACTAGCGGGGTCGAGACCCAGTACTTC
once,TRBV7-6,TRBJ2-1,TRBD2,CASSPQAGGYYNEQFF,TGTGCCAGCAGCCCACAGGCGGGAGGATACTACAATGAGCAGTTCTTC
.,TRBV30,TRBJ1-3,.,CAWSSGISGNTIYF,TGTGCCTGGAGTTCAGGGATCTCTGGAAACACCATATATTTT
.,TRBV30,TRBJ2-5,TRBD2,CAWTPGLAVQETQYF,TGTGCCTGGACCCCGGGACTAGCGGTTCAAGAGACCCAGTACTTC
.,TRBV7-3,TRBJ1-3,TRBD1,CASSFTGGSGNTIYF,TGTGCCAGCAGCTTCACAGGGGGATCGGGAAACACCATATATTTT
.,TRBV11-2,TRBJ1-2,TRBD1,CASQSQRGRGGYTF,TGTGCCAGCCAATCCCAAAGGGGGCGAGGTGGCTACACCTTC
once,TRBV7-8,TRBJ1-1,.,CASSFRGGGQGTEAFF,TGTGCCAGCAGCTTTCGTGGCGGGGGGCAGGGGACTGAAGCTTTCTTT
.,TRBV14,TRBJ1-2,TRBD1,CASSHSGTGFSGYTF,TGTGCCAGCAGCCATTCCGGGACAGGGTTCTCTGGCTACACCTTC
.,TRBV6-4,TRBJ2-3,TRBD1,CASSLQGLSTDTQYF,TGTGCCAGCAGCCTACAGGGGCTTAGCACAGATACGCAGTATTTT
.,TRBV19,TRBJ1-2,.,CASSPGLSRGYTF,TGTGCCAGTAGCCCCGGCCTTTCGAGGGGCTACACCTTC
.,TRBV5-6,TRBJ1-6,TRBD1,CASSWDSNSPLHF,TGTGCCAGCAGCTGGGACAGCAATTCACCCCTCCACTTT